This T cell receptor beta chain was sequenced during a study of regulatory T cells in long-lasting Graves disease. The CDR3 is made up of 13 amino acids. With 3 bases removed from V and 3 bases from J, the gap between germline ends came to 12 bases. Germline CDR1 DFQATT, CDR2 SNEGSKA (reference sequence). The sample holds many counts of this clonotype. What it binds is not known. The time point is: persistent/refractory GD, antithyroid drugs over 5 years with positive TRAb. PBMCs provided the RNA from which the TCR library was made. Study-wide points: Peripheral blood was the sole material, not thyroid tissue.

TCR beta libraries were built with iRepertoire HTBI primers and Arm-PCR of CDR3 regions. TCRdb passed the multiplex PCR reads through MiXCR, listing each CDR3 protein once. The sample records about 400,000 distinct CDR3 sequences, 20% being singletons. This sequence joins TRBV20-1 and TRBJ2-7, with D possibly TRBD2 on 5 matching bases. This TCR was recovered from a female donor with Graves disease. This specimen consisted of peripheral blood mononuclear cells (PBMCs), obtained when the disease was refractory, from a patient treated with antithyroid drugs. CDR3 coding DNA: TGCAGTGCTAGTTCAACCGGGGTCTACGAGCAGTACTTC. Residues: CSASSTGVYEQYF.